Shown below are 30 T cell receptor beta chains from a single sample sequenced in a study of preoperative IRX-2 immunotherapy in early breast cancer. Sequencing was performed with immunoSEQ multiplex PCR; in TCRdb, only in-frame clones are kept and a portion is missing. The sample lists 35,000 to 40,000 clones; around 82% were seen once. Treatment noted: preoperative locoregional IRX-2 cytokine immunotherapy. The input for sequencing was lymph node tissue, taken after IRX-2 immunotherapy. The receptors were gathered from a human donor with breast cancer.

The chain has TRBV6-8 and TRBJ2-1, with D perhaps matching TRBD1 (6 bases). From germline, CDR1 is MNHGY and CDR2 SAAAGT. V shed 2 bases and J shed 0 bases, with 11 bases lying between them. The CDR3 totals 16 residues. The CDR3 loop is CASSYQGHLSYNEQFF. CDR3 in DNA: TGTGCCAGCAGTTACCAGGGACACCTCTCCTACAATGAGCAGTTCTTC.

This chain links TRBV4-1 with TRBJ1-5; D is ambiguous. Germline CDR1 and CDR2: MGHRA and YSYEKL. This CDR3 spans 14 amino acids. V was cut by 3 bases and J by 4 bases, with 10 bases left in between. The CDR3 is CASSQPRRNQPQHF. The CDR3 DNA reads as TGCGCCAGCAGCCAGCCAAGGCGGAATCAGCCCCAGCATTTT.

A single count supports this clone. The V call is TRBV11-3, the J call TRBJ1-5; D not resolved. Looked up from germline, CDR1 is SGHNT and CDR2 is YENEEA. The CDR3 contains 15 residues. The germline V and J ends were trimmed by 4 bases and 7 bases, with 17 bases remaining between them. Here the CDR3 reads CASSSAGTSRQPQHF. The CDR3 DNA sequence: TGTGCCAGCAGCTCCGCGGGAACGAGTCGACAGCCCCAGCATTTT.

This clone came up once. The chain uses TRBV19 and TRBJ2-7; tentative D call: TRBD1 (6 bases). The CDR3 runs 13 residues. V shed 4 bases and J shed 3 bases, with 10 bases lying between them. CDR1 and CDR2 from the germline V gene are LNHDA and SQIVND (reference sequence). The CDR3 DNA is TGTGCCAGTAGTAATGGACAGAGCTACGAGCAGTACTTC. It specifies CASSNGQSYEQYF.

The chain employs TRBV14 and TRBJ1-1; D gene uncertain. Looked up from germline, CDR1 is SGHDN and CDR2 is FVKESK. The V end was cut by 6 bases, the J end by 8 bases, with 10 bases between. This CDR3 has 11 amino acids. The CDR3: CASSTVSEAFF. The DNA of the CDR3 is TGTGCCAGCAGTACTGTTTCGGAAGCTTTCTTT.

The chain joins TRBV29-1 to TRBJ1-2; 8 bases align to TRBD1. Germline V lookup: CDR1 SQVTM, CDR2 ANQGSEA. This CDR3 is built from 13 residues. The V gene end was trimmed by 1 base and the J gene end by 3 bases; junction bases not matched to a gene: 1. The CDR3 nucleotides read TGCAGCGTTGAAGGACAGGGGTACTATGGCTACACCTTC. Protein product: CSVEGQGYYGYTF.

CDR3 sequence (DNA): TGTGCCAGCAGCGCATCAGGGACACCATATACCAATCAGCCCCAGCATTTT. Protein sequence: CASSASGTPYTNQPQHF. The chain carries TRBV11-3 and TRBJ1-5, with D possibly being TRBD1 (6 bases). This CDR3 is 17 amino acids long. Germline CDR1 SGHNT, CDR2 YENEEA. Trimming took 5 bases from V and 3 from J, leaving 20 bases between them.

This chain links TRBV14 with TRBJ1-2; 8 bases are a match to TRBD1. With 0 bases clipped from V and 8 bases from J, the junction kept 5 bases outside the gene matches. The CDR3 spans 14 residues. Germline CDR1 reads SGHDN; CDR2 reads FVKESK. For the CDR3, the DNA is TGTGCCAGCAGCCAAGACAGGGGGCTTAGAGGCTACACCTTC. It yields the protein CASSQDRGLRGYTF.

The chain joins TRBV19 to TRBJ1-3, with a possible D match to TRBD1 (5 bases). The germline V and J ends were trimmed by 3 bases and 2 bases, with 11 bases remaining between them. The CDR3 is made up of 15 amino acids. The germline CDR1 and CDR2 sequences are LNHDA and SQIVND (reference sequence). In nucleotides, the CDR3 is TGTGCCAGTAGTATTCGGGGGGGTGCTGGAAACACCATATATTTT. It specifies CASSIRGGAGNTIYF. Full variable domain (rest looked up from reference TRBV19 and TRBJ1-3): DGGITQSPKYLFRKEGQNVTLSCEQNLNHDAMYWYRQDPGQGLRLIYYSQIVNDFQKGDIAEGYSVSREKKESFPLTVTSAQKNPTAFYLCASSIRGGAGNTIYFGEGSWLTVV.

The chain couples TRBV11-3 to TRBJ2-5; D unresolved. The CDR3 is made up of 15 amino acids. The V end was cut by 1 base, the J end by 4 bases, with 13 bases between. From germline, CDR1 is SGHNT and CDR2 YENEEA. CDR3 protein: CASSLGLVELETQYF. CDR3 sequence (DNA): TGTGCCAGCAGCTTAGGGCTAGTGGAGTTAGAGACCCAGTACTTC. Full variable domain (missing parts from reference TRBV11-3 and TRBJ2-5): EAGVVQSPRYKIIEKKQPVAFWCNPISGHNTLYWYLQNLGQGPELLIRYENEEAVDDSQLPKDRFSAERLKGVDSTLKIQPAELGDSAVYLCASSLGLVELETQYFGPGTRLLVL.

The J gene is TRBJ1-2, the V gene TRBV11-3; 8 nucleotides match TRBD1. The CDR3 has 15 amino acids. The germline CDR1 and CDR2 sequences are SGHNT and YENEEA. V was pared by 5 bases and J by 2 bases, with 7 bases of the junction left unmatched. The CDR3 region is CASSIPDRANYGYTF. The CDR3 DNA is TGTGCCAGCAGCATCCCGGACAGGGCCAACTATGGCTACACCTTC.

This clone was observed a few times. This chain links TRBV6-8 with TRBJ2-3, with D possibly matching TRBD1 (6 bases). CDR1 and CDR2 from the germline V gene are MNHGY and SAAAGT. The V and J ends lost 4 bases and 4 bases respectively, with 6 bases between them. The length of the CDR3 is 12 residues. Here the CDR3 reads CASSSGADTQYF. CDR3 sequence (DNA): TGTGCCAGCAGTTCAGGGGCAGATACGCAGTATTTT.

The J gene is TRBJ1-5, the V gene TRBV6-8; unclear D gene. This CDR3 has 15 amino acids. V was pared by 0 bases and J by 3 bases, with 9 bases between. Germline CDR1 and CDR2: MNHGY and SAAAGT. CDR3 residues: CASSYSDGANQPQHF. CDR3 nucleotide sequence: TGTGCCAGCAGTTACTCGGACGGAGCCAATCAGCCCCAGCATTTT.

The chain employs TRBV11-3 and TRBJ1-1, with D unclear. Germline V lookup: CDR1 SGHNT, CDR2 YENEEA. This CDR3 has 14 amino acids. V dropped 1 base and J dropped 0 bases, with 6 bases sitting between them. In DNA, the CDR3 is TGTGCCAGCAGCTTAGGGTCGGTGAACACTGAAGCTTTCTTT. Amino acids: CASSLGSVNTEAFF. Using reference TRBV11-3 and TRBJ1-1 for the parts outside the CDR3, the full variable domain is EAGVVQSPRYKIIEKKQPVAFWCNPISGHNTLYWYLQNLGQGPELLIRYENEEAVDDSQLPKDRFSAERLKGVDSTLKIQPAELGDSAVYLCASSLGSVNTEAFFGQGTRLTVV.

The J gene is TRBJ1-4, the V gene TRBV19, with 9 bases fitting TRBD1. CDR3 size: 16 residues. Germline assignment: CDR1 LNHDA and CDR2 SQIVND (reference sequence). With V trimmed by 5 bases and J by 4 bases, 8 bases remained unmatched. This CDR3 reads CASSHPGQGGNEKLFF. CDR3 bases: TGTGCCAGTAGTCACCCGGGACAGGGTGGTAATGAAAAACTGTTTTTT.

The chain recombines TRBV19 with TRBJ2-7, with 12 bases matching TRBD1. Germline CDR1 and CDR2: LNHDA and SQIVND (reference sequence). The length of the CDR3 is 14 residues. V trimming: 6 bases; J trimming: 4 bases; junction bases outside the gene matches: 4. CDR3 in DNA: TGTGCCAGTAGGGGGGACAGGGGGCGATACGAGCAGTACTTC. Protein sequence: CASRGDRGRYEQYF.

This clone was recorded once. The gene calls are TRBV30 and TRBJ1-5, with D maybe TRBD1 (5 bases). V dropped 5 bases and J dropped 11 bases, with 13 bases sitting between them. The CDR3 sequence is 11 residues long. Germline CDR1 is GTSNPN and CDR2 is SVGIG (reference sequence). The CDR3 sequence: CAWATESTQHF. DNA for the CDR3: TGTGCCTGGGCGACAGAATCGACCCAGCATTTT.

The J gene is TRBJ2-5, the V gene TRBV11-3, with TRBD2 matching 13 bases. The junction had 8 bases not matched to a gene; V was cut back by 1 base and J by 0 bases. The CDR3 spans 19 residues. In germline, CDR1 is SGHNT, CDR2 YENEEA. The DNA of the CDR3 is TGTGCCAGCAGCTTAGGACTAGCGGGGGGAAGGAGTGACCAAGAGACCCAGTACTTC. Protein: CASSLGLAGGRSDQETQYF. The variable domain in full, with the rest retrieved from reference TRBV11-3 and TRBJ2-5, is EAGVVQSPRYKIIEKKQPVAFWCNPISGHNTLYWYLQNLGQGPELLIRYENEEAVDDSQLPKDRFSAERLKGVDSTLKIQPAELGDSAVYLCASSLGLAGGRSDQETQYFGPGTRLLVL.

The chain links TRBV6-8 to TRBJ2-5, with 10 bases aligning to TRBD2. Trimming at V came to 2 bases and at J to 7 bases, leaving 13 bases not matched to a gene. Per germline, CDR1 MNHGY and CDR2 SAAAGT. The CDR3 has 17 amino acids. The CDR3 coding sequence is TGTGCCAGCAGTTACGGAATAGCGGGGGGACTATCAAGGACCCAGTACTTC. Translating it yields CASSYGIAGGLSRTQYF.

The CDR3: CASSLKGDSSYEQYF. In DNA, the CDR3 is TGTGCCAGCAGCTTAAAGGGGGACAGCTCCTACGAGCAGTACTTC. This chain links TRBV7-6 with TRBJ2-7; 7 bases are a match to TRBD1. Trimming at V came to 2 bases and at J to 0 bases, leaving 4 bases not matched to a gene. Per germline, CDR1 SGHVS and CDR2 FNYEAQ. The CDR3 length is 15 residues.

The rearrangement uses TRBV6-8 and TRBJ1-1; possibly TRBD1 for D (5 bases). Germline assignment: CDR1 MNHGY and CDR2 SAAAGT. The CDR3 sequence is 15 residues long. V gave up 2 bases and J gave up 4 bases, with 14 bases separating them. This chain's CDR3 is CASSYKGRVGTEAFF. Here the CDR3 DNA reads TGTGCCAGCAGTTACAAGGGACGAGTAGGCACTGAAGCTTTCTTT.

A few counts support this clone. The rearrangement joins TRBV18 to TRBJ2-7; a possible D gene is TRBD2 (5 bases). This CDR3 is built from 14 residues. Trimming pared 6 bases from V and 1 base from J, leaving 13 bases between. Per the germline V gene, CDR1 is KGHSH and CDR2 is LQKENI. The CDR3 DNA follows: TGTGCCAGCTCCCCCGACGGAGGATCCTACGAGCAGTACTTC. Its protein product is CASSPDGGSYEQYF.

This sequence joins TRBV6-8 and TRBJ2-5; TRBD2 might be the D (5 bases). Germline values: CDR1 MNHGY, CDR2 SAAAGT. The CDR3 has 14 residues. V was cut by 2 bases and J by 2 bases, with 9 bases left in between. The CDR3 sequence is CASSYRRAQETQYF. The CDR3 DNA follows: TGTGCCAGCAGTTACAGGCGGGCACAAGAGACCCAGTACTTC.

The chain couples TRBV6-8 to TRBJ1-5; the D gene is possibly TRBD1 (5 bases). Germline CDR1 and CDR2: MNHGY and SAAAGT. CDR3 length: 16 residues. Trimming shortened V by 0 bases and J by 5 bases, and 14 bases separated the two germline ends. This CDR3 reads CASSYSDPTGDQPQHF. CDR3 DNA sequence: TGTGCCAGCAGTTACTCGGACCCAACAGGCGATCAGCCCCAGCATTTT.

The chain joins TRBV28 to TRBJ2-5, with 10 bases matching TRBD2. Germline V gene data show CDR1 as MDHEN and CDR2 as SYDVKM. Trimming at V came to 10 bases and at J to 7 bases, leaving 9 bases not matched to a gene. This CDR3 is built from 13 residues. DNA of the CDR3: TGTGCCACTCAGAGGAGACTAGCGGGGACCCAGTACTTC. Protein: CATQRRLAGTQYF.

This clone showed up just once. The chain links TRBV11-3 to TRBJ2-2; D may be TRBD1 (5 bases). V was pared by 6 bases and J by 3 bases, with 14 bases between. Germline V gene data show CDR1 as SGHNT and CDR2 as YENEEA. The CDR3 runs to 15 residues. Here the CDR3 DNA reads TGTGCCAGCAGGCGACAGAGAATCTACACCGGGGAGCTGTTTTTT. Amino acid sequence: CASRRQRIYTGELFF.

The chain carries TRBV28 and TRBJ1-1; D unclear. The CDR3 is made up of 15 amino acids. V lost 2 bases, J lost 0 bases, and 10 bases lay in between. In germline, CDR1 is MDHEN, CDR2 SYDVKM. The CDR3 nucleotides are TGTGCCAGCAGTTTAAAGGGTCTCTTGAACACTGAAGCTTTCTTT. Protein product: CASSLKGLLNTEAFF.

The chain has TRBV1 and TRBJ2-2; the D call of TRBD1 is as the table states it, not checked on the DNA. TRBV1 is a recognized pseudogene. This CDR3 has 16 amino acids. CDR3 sequence (DNA): TGCGCCAGCAGCCTTGCCCGGGACAGGAGCACCGGGGAGCTGTTTTTT. Translated, it gives CASSLARDRSTGELFF.

Only one count was recorded for this clone. The V call is TRBV1, the J call TRBJ1-1. TRBV1 is a pseudogene locus. This CDR3 is 13 amino acids long. The CDR3 DNA reads TGCGCCAGCAGCCAAACGGTGAACACTGAAGCTTTCTTT. Translated, it gives CASSQTVNTEAFF.

The CDR3 region is CASSLAEVSVRGYTF. CDR3 nucleotide sequence: TGTGCCAGCAGCTTAGCGGAAGTCTCCGTGCGGGGCTACACCTTC. The chain employs TRBV7-7 and TRBJ1-2; no clear D gene. Germline V gene lookup returns CDR1 SSHAT and CDR2 FNYEAQ (reference sequence). The CDR3 extends over 15 amino acids. The germline V and J ends were trimmed by 0 bases and 8 bases, with 16 bases remaining between them. The full variable domain, in which reference TRBV7-7 and TRBJ1-2 provide the parts outside the CDR3, is GAGVSQSPRYKVTKRGQDVTLRCDPISSHATLYWYQQALGQGPEFLTYFNYEAQPDKSGLPSDRFSAERPEGSISTLTIQRTEQRDSAMYRCASSLAEVSVRGYTFGSGTRLTVV.